These T cell receptor beta chains were read from a single sample in a study of blood T cell repertoires in COVID-19. The method was immunoSEQ multiplex PCR; TCRdb's version includes in-frame clones alone and lacks a portion of them. The sample includes roughly 52,000 clones, approximately 88% of them seen just once. Sequencing input: peripheral blood. The receptors come from a man between 40 and 49 years old with COVID-19, enrolled during active disease. Each CDR3 is given with its conserved first and last residue. The D gene is left open where the match is weak. Clone size is shown for a subset of rows, as once, few, many or a class of expanded clone.

D gene: TRBD1
J gene: TRBJ2-6
clone size: few
V gene: TRBV19
CDR3 protein: CASSLPGDRGSGANVLTF
CDR3 DNA: TGTGCCAGTAGTCTCCCCGGGGACAGGGGCTCTGGGGCCAACGTCCTGACTTTC

D gene: TRBD2
J gene: TRBJ2-1
clone size: NA
V gene: TRBV5-1
CDR3 protein: CASSGTSGGVEQFF
CDR3 DNA: TGCGCCAGCAGTGGTACTAGCGGGGGGGTCGAGCAGTTCTTC

D gene: TRBD1
J gene: TRBJ1-4
clone size: NA
V gene: TRBV6-5
CDR3 protein: CASSPETGGSEKLFF
CDR3 DNA: TGTGCCAGCAGTCCCGAGACAGGGGGATCGGAAAAACTGTTTTTT

D gene: NA
J gene: TRBJ1-6
clone size: NA
V gene: TRBV21-1
CDR3 protein: CASSKGEYCNSPLHF
CDR3 DNA: TGTGCCAGCAGCAAAGGAGAGTATTGCAATTCACCCCTCCACTTT

D gene: NA
J gene: TRBJ1-2
clone size: NA
V gene: TRBV27
CDR3 protein: CASRDTGERGGYTF
CDR3 DNA: TGTGCCAGCAGAGATACGGGGGAGCGGGGTGGCTACACCTTC

D gene: NA
J gene: TRBJ1-1
clone size: NA
V gene: TRBV7-2
CDR3 protein: CASSLRQANTEAFF
CDR3 DNA: TGTGCCAGCAGCTTAAGACAGGCGAACACTGAAGCTTTCTTT

D gene: TRBD1
J gene: TRBJ2-3
clone size: NA
V gene: TRBV5-1
CDR3 protein: CASRLLQGPDTQYF
CDR3 DNA: TGCGCCAGCAGGCTGCTACAGGGGCCAGATACGCAGTATTTT

D gene: NA
J gene: TRBJ2-3
clone size: once
V gene: TRBV2
CDR3 protein: CASTRQTSTDTQYF
CDR3 DNA: TGTGCCAGCACGCGACAGACTAGCACAGATACGCAGTATTTT

D gene: NA
J gene: TRBJ1-1
clone size: NA
V gene: TRBV13
CDR3 protein: CASSLAPEGNTEAFF
CDR3 DNA: TGTGCCAGCAGCTTAGCTCCTGAGGGGAACACTGAAGCTTTCTTT

D gene: TRBD1
J gene: TRBJ1-2
clone size: NA
V gene: TRBV28
CDR3 protein: CASSLIGGQGDYGYTF
CDR3 DNA: TGTGCCAGCAGTTTAATTGGGGGCCAGGGGGACTATGGCTACACCTTC

D gene: TRBD1
J gene: TRBJ2-2
clone size: NA
V gene: TRBV28
CDR3 protein: CASRDPGTGINTGELFF
CDR3 DNA: TGTGCCAGCAGAGATCCCGGGACAGGGATAAACACCGGGGAGCTGTTTTTT

D gene: NA
J gene: TRBJ1-6
clone size: NA
V gene: TRBV5-6
CDR3 protein: CASRRDGSSYNSPLHF
CDR3 DNA: TGTGCCAGCAGACGGGACGGGAGCTCCTATAATTCACCCCTCCACTTT

D gene: NA
J gene: TRBJ2-3
clone size: NA
V gene: TRBV30
CDR3 protein: CAWKRFSTDTQYF
CDR3 DNA: TGTGCCTGGAAGCGGTTTAGCACAGATACGCAGTATTTT

D gene: TRBD1
J gene: TRBJ1-3
clone size: few
V gene: TRBV10-3
CDR3 protein: CAIRGEGQGNTIYF
CDR3 DNA: TGTGCCATCAGAGGAGAGGGACAGGGAAACACCATATATTTT

D gene: NA
J gene: TRBJ2-7
clone size: NA
V gene: TRBV12-5
CDR3 protein: CASGAGTYEQYF
CDR3 DNA: TGTGCTAGTGGGGCAGGGACCTACGAGCAGTACTTC

D gene: NA
J gene: TRBJ1-3
clone size: NA
V gene: TRBV28
CDR3 protein: CASSLYGSGNTIYF
CDR3 DNA: TGTGCCAGCAGTTTGTACGGTTCTGGAAACACCATATATTTT

D gene: TRBD1
J gene: TRBJ1-2
clone size: NA
V gene: TRBV7-9
CDR3 protein: CASSLGQSTNYGYTF
CDR3 DNA: TGTGCCAGCAGCCTGGGACAGAGTACTAACTATGGCTACACCTTC

D gene: NA
J gene: TRBJ2-7
clone size: few
V gene: TRBV5-4
CDR3 protein: CASSESRVPEQYF
CDR3 DNA: TGTGCCAGCAGCGAGAGCAGGGTTCCCGAGCAGTACTTC

D gene: TRBD1
J gene: TRBJ2-1
clone size: NA
V gene: TRBV30
CDR3 protein: CAWSVGPLRPRDRNDEQFF
CDR3 DNA: TGTGCCTGGAGTGTAGGGCCCCTCAGACCGAGGGACAGAAACGATGAGCAGTTCTTC

D gene: NA
J gene: TRBJ2-1
clone size: NA
V gene: TRBV5-1
CDR3 protein: CASSLVPGNEQFF
CDR3 DNA: TGCGCCAGCAGCCTGGTTCCAGGCAATGAGCAGTTCTTC

D gene: NA
J gene: TRBJ1-2
clone size: NA
V gene: TRBV7-9
CDR3 protein: CASSSDTSNYGYTF
CDR3 DNA: TGTGCCAGCAGCTCCGACACCTCCAACTATGGCTACACCTTC

D gene: TRBD1
J gene: TRBJ1-5
clone size: once
V gene: TRBV5-6
CDR3 protein: CASSRTPGQGSNQPQHF
CDR3 DNA: TGTGCCAGCAGCCGTACACCGGGACAGGGGTCTAATCAGCCCCAGCATTTT

D gene: NA
J gene: TRBJ2-7
clone size: NA
V gene: TRBV6-5
CDR3 protein: CVSRAAPTYEQYF
CDR3 DNA: TGTGTATCCAGGGCAGCGCCGACCTACGAGCAGTACTTC